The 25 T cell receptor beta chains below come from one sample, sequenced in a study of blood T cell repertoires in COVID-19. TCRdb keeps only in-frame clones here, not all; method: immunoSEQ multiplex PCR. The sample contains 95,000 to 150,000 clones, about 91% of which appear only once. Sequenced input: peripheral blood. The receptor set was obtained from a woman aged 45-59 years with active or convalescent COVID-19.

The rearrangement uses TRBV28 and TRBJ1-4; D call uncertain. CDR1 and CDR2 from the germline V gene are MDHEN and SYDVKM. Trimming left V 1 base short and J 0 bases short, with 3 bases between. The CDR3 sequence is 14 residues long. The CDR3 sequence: CASSLFTTNEKLFF. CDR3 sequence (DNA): TGTGCCAGCAGTTTATTTACAACTAATGAAAAACTGTTTTTT.

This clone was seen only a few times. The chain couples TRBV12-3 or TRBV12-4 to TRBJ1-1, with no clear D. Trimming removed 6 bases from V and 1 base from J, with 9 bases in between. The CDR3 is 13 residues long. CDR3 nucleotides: TGTGCCAGCAGCCGACAAAAGAACACTGAAGCTTTCTTT. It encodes CASSRQKNTEAFF.

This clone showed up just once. The CDR3 DNA reads as TGCGCCAGCAGCCAAGATCCGGGAGGGGGGGGCAATTCACCCCTCCACTTT. Amino acid sequence: CASSQDPGGGGNSPLHF. V and J are TRBV4-3 and TRBJ1-6, with D possibly being TRBD1 (6 bases). Looked up from germline, CDR1 is LGHNA and CDR2 is YSLEER. Between the trimmed V and J ends, which lost 0 bases and 7 bases, there was a span of 16 bases. The length of the CDR3 is 17 residues.

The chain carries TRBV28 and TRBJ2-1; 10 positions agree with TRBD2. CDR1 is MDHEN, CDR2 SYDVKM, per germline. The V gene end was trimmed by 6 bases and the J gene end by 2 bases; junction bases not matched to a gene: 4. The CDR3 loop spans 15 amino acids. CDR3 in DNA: TGTGCCAGCAGCCCGAGCGGGAGGGCCTACAATGAGCAGTTCTTC. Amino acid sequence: CASSPSGRAYNEQFF.

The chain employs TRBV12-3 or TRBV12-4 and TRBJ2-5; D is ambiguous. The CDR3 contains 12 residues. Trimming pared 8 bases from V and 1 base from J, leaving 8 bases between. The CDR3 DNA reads TGTGCCAGCTCTGGCCCCCAAGAGACCCAGTACTTC. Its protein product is CASSGPQETQYF.

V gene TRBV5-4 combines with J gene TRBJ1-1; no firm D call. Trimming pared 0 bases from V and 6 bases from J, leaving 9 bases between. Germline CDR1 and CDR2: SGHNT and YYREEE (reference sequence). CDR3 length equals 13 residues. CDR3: CASSLAGTPEAFF. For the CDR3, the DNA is TGTGCCAGCAGCTTGGCAGGCACCCCTGAAGCTTTCTTT.

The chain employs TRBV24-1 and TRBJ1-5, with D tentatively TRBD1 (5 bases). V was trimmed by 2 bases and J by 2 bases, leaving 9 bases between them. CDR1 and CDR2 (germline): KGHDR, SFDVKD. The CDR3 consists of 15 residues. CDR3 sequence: CATSDSGFGNQPQHF. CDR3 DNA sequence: TGTGCCACCAGTGATTCAGGGTTCGGCAATCAGCCCCAGCATTTT.

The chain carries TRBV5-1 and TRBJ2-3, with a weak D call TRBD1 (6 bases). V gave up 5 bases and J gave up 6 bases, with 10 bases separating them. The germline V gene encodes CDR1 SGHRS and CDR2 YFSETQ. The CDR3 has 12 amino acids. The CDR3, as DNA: TGCGCCAGCAGGCCCGACAGGGATACGCAGTATTTT. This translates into CASRPDRDTQYF.

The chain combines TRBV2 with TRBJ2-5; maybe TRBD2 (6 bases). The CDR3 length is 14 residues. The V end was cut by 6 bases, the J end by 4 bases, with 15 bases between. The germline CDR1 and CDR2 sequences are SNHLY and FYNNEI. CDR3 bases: TGTGCCAGCAGCCGAACCCGGGGGTCAGAGACCCAGTACTTC. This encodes CASSRTRGSETQYF.

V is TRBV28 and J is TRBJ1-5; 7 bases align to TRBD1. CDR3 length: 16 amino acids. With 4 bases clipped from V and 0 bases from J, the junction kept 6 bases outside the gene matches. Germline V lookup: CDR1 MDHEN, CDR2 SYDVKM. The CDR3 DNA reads TGTGCCAGCAGTTGGGTGACAGGGCATAGCAATCAGCCCCAGCATTTT. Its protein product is CASSWVTGHSNQPQHF.

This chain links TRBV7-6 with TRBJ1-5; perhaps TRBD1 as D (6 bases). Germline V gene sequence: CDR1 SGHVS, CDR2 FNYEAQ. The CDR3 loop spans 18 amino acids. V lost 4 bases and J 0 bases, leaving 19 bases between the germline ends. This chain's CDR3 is CASSSGTPQEYSNQPQHF. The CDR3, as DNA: TGTGCCAGCAGCTCCGGGACACCCCAGGAATATAGCAATCAGCCCCAGCATTTT.

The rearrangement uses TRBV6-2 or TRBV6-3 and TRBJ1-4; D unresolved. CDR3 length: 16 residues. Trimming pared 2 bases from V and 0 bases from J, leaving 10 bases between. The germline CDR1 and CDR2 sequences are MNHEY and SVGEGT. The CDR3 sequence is CASSYGSGSTNEKLFF. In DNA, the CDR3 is TGTGCCAGCAGTTACGGCAGCGGCTCAACTAATGAAAAACTGTTTTTT.

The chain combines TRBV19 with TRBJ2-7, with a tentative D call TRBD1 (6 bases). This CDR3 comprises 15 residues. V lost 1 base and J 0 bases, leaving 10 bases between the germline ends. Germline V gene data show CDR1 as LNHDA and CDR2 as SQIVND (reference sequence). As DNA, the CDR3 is TGTGCCAGTAGTATAGGACAGGCTACCTCCTACGAGCAGTACTTC. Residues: CASSIGQATSYEQYF.

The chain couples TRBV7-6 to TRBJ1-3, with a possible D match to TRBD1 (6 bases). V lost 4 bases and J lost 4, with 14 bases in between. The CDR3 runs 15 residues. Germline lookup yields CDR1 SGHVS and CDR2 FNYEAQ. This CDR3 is CASSSLTGPGNTIYF. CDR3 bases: TGTGCCAGCAGCTCACTGACAGGACCAGGAAACACCATATATTTT.

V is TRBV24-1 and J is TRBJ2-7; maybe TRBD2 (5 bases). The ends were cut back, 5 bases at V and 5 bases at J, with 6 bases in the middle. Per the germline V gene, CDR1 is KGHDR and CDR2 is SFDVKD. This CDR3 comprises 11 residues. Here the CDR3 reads CATSVGDEQYF. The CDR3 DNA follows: TGTGCCACCAGTGTCGGGGACGAGCAGTACTTC.

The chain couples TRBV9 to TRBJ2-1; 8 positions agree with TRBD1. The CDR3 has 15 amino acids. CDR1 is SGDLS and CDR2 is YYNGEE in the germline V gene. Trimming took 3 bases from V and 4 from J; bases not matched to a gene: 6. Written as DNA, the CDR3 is TGTGCCAGCAGCGCAGATGGACAGGGTTACAATGAGCAGTTCTTC. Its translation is CASSADGQGYNEQFF. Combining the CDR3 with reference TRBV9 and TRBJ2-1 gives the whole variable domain DSGVTQTPKHLITATGQRVTLRCSPRSGDLSVYWYQQSLDQGLQFLIQYYNGEERAKGNILERFSAQQFPDLHSELNLSSLELGDSALYFCASSADGQGYNEQFFGPGTRLTVL.

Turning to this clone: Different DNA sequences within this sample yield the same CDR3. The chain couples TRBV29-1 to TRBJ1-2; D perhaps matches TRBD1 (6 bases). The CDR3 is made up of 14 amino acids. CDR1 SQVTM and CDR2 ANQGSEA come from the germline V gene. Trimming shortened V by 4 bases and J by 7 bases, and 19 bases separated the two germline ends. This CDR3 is CSVVGAGGAGGYTF. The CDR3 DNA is TGCAGCGTTGTGGGGGCGGGGGGGGCGGGTGGCTACACCTTC.

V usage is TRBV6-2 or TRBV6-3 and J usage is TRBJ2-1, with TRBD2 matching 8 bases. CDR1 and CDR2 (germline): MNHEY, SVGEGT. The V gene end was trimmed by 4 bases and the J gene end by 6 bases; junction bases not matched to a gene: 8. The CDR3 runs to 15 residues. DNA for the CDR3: TGTGCCAGCAGTTCGCTCACTAGCGGAACCAATGAGCAGTTCTTC. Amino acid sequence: CASSSLTSGTNEQFF.

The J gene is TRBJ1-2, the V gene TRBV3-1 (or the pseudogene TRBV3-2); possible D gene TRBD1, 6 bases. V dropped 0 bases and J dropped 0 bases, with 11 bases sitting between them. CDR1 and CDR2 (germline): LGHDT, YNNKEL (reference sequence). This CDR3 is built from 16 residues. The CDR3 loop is CASSQEYRAPNYGYTF. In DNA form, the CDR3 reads TGTGCCAGCAGCCAAGAATACAGGGCGCCTAACTATGGCTACACCTTC.

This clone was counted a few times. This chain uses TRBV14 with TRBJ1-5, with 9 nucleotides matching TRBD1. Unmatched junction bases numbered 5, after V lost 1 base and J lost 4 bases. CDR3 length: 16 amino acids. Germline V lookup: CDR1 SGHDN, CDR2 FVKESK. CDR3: CASSQVWTGVNQPQHF. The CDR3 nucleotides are TGTGCCAGCAGCCAAGTTTGGACAGGGGTAAATCAGCCCCAGCATTTT. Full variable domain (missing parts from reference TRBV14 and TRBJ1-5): EAGVTQFPSHSVIEKGQTVTLRCDPISGHDNLYWYRRVMGKEIKFLLHFVKESKQDESGMPNNRFLAERTGGTYSTLKVQPAELEDSGVYFCASSQVWTGVNQPQHFGDGTRLSIL.

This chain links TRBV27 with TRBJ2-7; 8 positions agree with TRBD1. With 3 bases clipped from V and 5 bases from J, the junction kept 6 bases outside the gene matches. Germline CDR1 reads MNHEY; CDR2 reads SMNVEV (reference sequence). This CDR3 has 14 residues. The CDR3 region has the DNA TGTGCCAGCAGTTTGAGTCAGGGGGCCCACGAGCAGTACTTC. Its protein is CASSLSQGAHEQYF.

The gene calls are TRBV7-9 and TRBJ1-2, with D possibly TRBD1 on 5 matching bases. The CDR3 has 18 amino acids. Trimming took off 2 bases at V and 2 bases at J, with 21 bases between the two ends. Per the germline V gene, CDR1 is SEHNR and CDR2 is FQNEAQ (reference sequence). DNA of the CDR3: TGTGCCAGCAGCTTAATTAAAGCGGGGCAGAAAAACAACTATGGCTACACCTTC. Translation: CASSLIKAGQKNNYGYTF.

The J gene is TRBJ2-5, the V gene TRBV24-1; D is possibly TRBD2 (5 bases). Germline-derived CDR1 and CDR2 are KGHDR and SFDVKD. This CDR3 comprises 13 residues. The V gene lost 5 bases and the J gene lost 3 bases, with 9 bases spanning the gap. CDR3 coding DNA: TGTGCCACCAGTGTGTTCGGGAAAGAGACCCAGTACTTC. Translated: CATSVFGKETQYF.

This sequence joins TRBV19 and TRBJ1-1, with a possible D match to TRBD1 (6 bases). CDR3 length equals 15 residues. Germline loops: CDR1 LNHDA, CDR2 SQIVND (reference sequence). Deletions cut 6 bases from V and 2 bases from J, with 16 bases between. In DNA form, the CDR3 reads TGTGCCAGTAGGGCGGGCGGGGGGCTCAACACTGAAGCTTTCTTT. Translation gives CASRAGGGLNTEAFF.

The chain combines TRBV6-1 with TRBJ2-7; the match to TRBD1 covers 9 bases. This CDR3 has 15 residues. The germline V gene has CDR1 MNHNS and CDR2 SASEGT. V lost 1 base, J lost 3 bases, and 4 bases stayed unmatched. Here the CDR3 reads CASSEGGTGIYEQYF. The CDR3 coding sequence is TGTGCCAGCAGTGAAGGAGGGACAGGGATCTACGAGCAGTACTTC.